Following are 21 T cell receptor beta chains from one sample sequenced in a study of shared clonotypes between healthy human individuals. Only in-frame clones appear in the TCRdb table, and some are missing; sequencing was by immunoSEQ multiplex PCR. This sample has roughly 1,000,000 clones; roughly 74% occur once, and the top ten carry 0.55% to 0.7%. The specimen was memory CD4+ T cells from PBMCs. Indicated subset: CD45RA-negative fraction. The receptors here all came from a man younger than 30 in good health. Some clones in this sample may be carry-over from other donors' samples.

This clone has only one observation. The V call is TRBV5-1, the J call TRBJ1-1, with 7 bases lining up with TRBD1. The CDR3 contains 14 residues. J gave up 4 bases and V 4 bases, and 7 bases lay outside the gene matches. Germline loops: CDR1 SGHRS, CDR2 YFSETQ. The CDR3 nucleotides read TGCGCCAGCAGCCGGACAGGAGTGGGCACTGAAGCTTTCTTT. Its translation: CASSRTGVGTEAFF.

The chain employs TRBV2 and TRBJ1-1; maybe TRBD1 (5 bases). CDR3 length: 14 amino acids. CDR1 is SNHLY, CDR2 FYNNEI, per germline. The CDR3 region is CTLGGASGGTEAFF. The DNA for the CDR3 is TGTACACTTGGGGGAGCTTCAGGCGGCACTGAAGCTTTCTTT.

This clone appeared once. The CDR3 DNA follows: TGTGCCTGGACCCCCATAACTAGCACAGATACGCAGTATTTT. It specifies CAWTPITSTDTQYF. The chain has TRBV30 and TRBJ2-3; D is undetermined. This CDR3 comprises 14 residues. V lost 4 bases and J 0 bases, leaving 11 bases between the germline ends. CDR1 and CDR2 from the germline V gene are GTSNPN and SVGIG (reference sequence). The whole variable domain, remainder taken from reference TRBV30 and TRBJ2-3, is SQTIHQWPATLVQPVGSPLSLECTVEGTSNPNLYWYRQAAGRGLQLLFYSVGIGQISSEVPQNLSASRPQDRQFILSSKKLLLSDSGFYLCAWTPITSTDTQYFGPGTRLTVL.

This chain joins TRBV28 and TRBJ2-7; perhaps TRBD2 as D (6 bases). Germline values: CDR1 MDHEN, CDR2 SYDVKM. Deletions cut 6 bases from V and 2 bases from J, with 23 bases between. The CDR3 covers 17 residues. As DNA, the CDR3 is TGTGCCAGCAGCCCTCTGGGAGGCGGGATAGGGGCCTACGAGCAGTACTTC. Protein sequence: CASSPLGGGIGAYEQYF.

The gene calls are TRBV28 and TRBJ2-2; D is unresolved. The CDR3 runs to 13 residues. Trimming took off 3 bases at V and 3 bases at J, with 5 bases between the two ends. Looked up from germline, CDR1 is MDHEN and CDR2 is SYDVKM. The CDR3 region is CASSFLDTGELFF. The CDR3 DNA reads TGTGCCAGCAGTTTTCTAGACACCGGGGAGCTGTTTTTT. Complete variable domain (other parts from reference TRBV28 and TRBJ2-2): DVKVTQSSRYLVKRTGEKVFLECVQDMDHENMFWYRQDPGLGLRLIYFSYDVKMKEKGDIPEGYSVSREKKERFSLILESASTNQTSMYLCASSFLDTGELFFGEGSRLTVL.

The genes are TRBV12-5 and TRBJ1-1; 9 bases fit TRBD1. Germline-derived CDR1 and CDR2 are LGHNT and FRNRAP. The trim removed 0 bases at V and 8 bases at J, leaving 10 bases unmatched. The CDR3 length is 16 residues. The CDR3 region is CASGLVQGDRAREAFF. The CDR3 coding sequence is TGTGCTAGTGGTTTGGTACAGGGGGACAGGGCCAGGGAAGCTTTCTTT. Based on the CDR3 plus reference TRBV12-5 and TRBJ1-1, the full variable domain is DARVTQTPRHKVTEMGQEVTMRCQPILGHNTVFWYRQTMMQGLELLAYFRNRAPLDDSGMPKDRFSAEMPDATLATLKIQPSEPRDSAVYFCASGLVQGDRAREAFFGQGTRLTVV.

This CDR3 is CASRPPGTGGYGYTF. CDR3 in DNA: TGTGCCAGCAGACCTCCCGGGACAGGGGGCTATGGCTACACCTTC. The chain has TRBV27 and TRBJ1-2; TRBD1 matches at 11 bases. J was trimmed by 4 bases and V by 6 bases; bases with no gene match: 7. Germline V lookup: CDR1 MNHEY, CDR2 SMNVEV (reference sequence). The CDR3 sequence is 15 residues long.

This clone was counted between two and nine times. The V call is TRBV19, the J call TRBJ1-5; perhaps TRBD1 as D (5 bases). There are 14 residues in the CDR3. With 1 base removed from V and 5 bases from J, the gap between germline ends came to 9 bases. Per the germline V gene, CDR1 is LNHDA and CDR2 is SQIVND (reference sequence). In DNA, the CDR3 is TGTGCCAGTAGTATAGCAGGGTTCGATCAGCCCCAGCATTTT. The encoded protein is CASSIAGFDQPQHF.

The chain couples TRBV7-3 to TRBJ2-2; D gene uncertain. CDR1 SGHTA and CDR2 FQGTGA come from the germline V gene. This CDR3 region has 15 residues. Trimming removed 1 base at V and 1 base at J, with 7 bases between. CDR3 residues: CASSLNGQNTGELFF. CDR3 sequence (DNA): TGTGCCAGCAGCTTAAATGGCCAGAACACCGGGGAGCTGTTTTTT.

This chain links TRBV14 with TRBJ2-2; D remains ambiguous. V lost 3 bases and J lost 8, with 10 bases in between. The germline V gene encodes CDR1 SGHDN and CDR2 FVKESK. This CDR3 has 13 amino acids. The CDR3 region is CASSHDPQGELFF. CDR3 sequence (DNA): TGTGCCAGCAGCCACGACCCTCAAGGGGAGCTGTTTTTT.

This CDR3 reads CASSYGGAVQETQYF. Written as DNA, the CDR3 is TGTGCCAGCAGTTACGGAGGGGCAGTCCAAGAGACCCAGTACTTC. The chain employs TRBV6-5 and TRBJ2-5; a weak D match, TRBD2 (6 bases). The CDR3 consists of 15 residues. V dropped 2 bases and J dropped 1 base, with 11 bases sitting between them. Germline V gives CDR1 MNHEY, CDR2 SVGAGI.

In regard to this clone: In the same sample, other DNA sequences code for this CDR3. CDR3: CASSVAGYNEQFF. The DNA for the CDR3 is TGTGCCAGCAGCGTAGCCGGGTACAATGAGCAGTTCTTC. J is TRBJ2-1 and V is TRBV9; D remains unclear. The germline V and J ends were trimmed by 0 bases and 4 bases, with 5 bases remaining between them. Germline CDR1 and CDR2: SGDLS and YYNGEE. The CDR3 covers 13 residues.

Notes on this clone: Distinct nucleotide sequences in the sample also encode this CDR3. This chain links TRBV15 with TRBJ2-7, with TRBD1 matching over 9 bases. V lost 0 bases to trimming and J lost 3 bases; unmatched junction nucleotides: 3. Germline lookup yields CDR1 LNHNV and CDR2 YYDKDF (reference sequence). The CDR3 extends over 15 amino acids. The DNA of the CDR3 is TGTGCCACCAGCAGAGAACAGGGGGCTGGCTACGAGCAGTACTTC. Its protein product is CATSREQGAGYEQYF.

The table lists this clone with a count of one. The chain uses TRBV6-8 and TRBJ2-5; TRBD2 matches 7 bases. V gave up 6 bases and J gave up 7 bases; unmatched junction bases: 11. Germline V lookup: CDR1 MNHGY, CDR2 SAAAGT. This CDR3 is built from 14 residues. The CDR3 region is CASRRGRADGTQYF. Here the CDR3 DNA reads TGTGCCAGCAGGCGGGGGAGGGCCGACGGGACCCAGTACTTC.

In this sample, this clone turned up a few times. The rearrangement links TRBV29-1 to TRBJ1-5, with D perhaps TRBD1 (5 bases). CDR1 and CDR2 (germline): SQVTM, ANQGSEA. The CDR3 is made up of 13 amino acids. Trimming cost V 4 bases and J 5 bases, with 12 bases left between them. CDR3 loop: CSVGDSFYQPQHF. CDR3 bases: TGCAGCGTTGGAGACAGTTTCTATCAGCCCCAGCATTTT.

The CDR3 DNA sequence: TGTGCCACCAGCAGATCACTGGGGGGAACCGGGGAGCTGTTTTTT. Residues: CATSRSLGGTGELFF. The chain recombines TRBV15 with TRBJ2-2; D perhaps matches TRBD2 (6 bases). The CDR3 runs 15 residues. The germline V gene encodes CDR1 LNHNV and CDR2 YYDKDF (reference sequence). Deletions cut 2 bases from V and 5 bases from J, with 12 bases between.

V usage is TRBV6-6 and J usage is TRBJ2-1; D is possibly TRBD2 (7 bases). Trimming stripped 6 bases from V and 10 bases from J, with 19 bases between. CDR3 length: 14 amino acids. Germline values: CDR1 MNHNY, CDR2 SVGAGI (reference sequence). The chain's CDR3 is CASRGAGREKEQFF. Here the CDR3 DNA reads TGTGCCAGCAGGGGGGCTGGGCGGGAGAAGGAGCAGTTCTTC.

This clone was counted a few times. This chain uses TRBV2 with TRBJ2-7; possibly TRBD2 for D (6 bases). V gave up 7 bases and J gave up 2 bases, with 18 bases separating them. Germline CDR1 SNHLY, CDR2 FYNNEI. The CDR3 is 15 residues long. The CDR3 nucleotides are TGTGCCAGCACCGGGAGCGGATATAAACCCTACGAGCAGTACTTC. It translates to CASTGSGYKPYEQYF. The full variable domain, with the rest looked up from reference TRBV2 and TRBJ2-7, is EPEVTQTPSHQVTQMGQEVILRCVPISNHLYFYWYRQILGQKVEFLVSFYNNEISEKSEIFDDQFSVERPDGSNFTLKIRSTKLEDSAMYFCASTGSGYKPYEQYFGPGTRLTVT.

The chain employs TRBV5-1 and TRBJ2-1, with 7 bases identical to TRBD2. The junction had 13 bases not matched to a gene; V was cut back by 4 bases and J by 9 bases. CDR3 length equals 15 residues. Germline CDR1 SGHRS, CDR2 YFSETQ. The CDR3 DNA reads TGCGCCAGCAGCCCGGCGGCGGGAGTTTCCGGTGAGCAGTTCTTC. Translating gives CASSPAAGVSGEQFF.

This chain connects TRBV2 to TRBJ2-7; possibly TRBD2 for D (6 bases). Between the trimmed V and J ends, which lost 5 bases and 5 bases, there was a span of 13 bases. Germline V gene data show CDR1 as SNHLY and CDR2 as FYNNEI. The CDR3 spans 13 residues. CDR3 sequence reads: CASSRLARDEQYF. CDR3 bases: TGTGCCAGCAGTCGGCTAGCGCGGGACGAGCAGTACTTC.

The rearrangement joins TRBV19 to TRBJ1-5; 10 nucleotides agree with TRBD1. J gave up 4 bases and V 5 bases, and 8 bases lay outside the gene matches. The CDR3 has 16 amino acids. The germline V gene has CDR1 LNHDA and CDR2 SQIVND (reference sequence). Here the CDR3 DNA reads TGTGCCAGTAGTTCCGGGACAGGGGCTTCAAATCAGCCCCAGCATTTT. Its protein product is CASSSGTGASNQPQHF. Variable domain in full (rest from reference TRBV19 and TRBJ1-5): DGGITQSPKYLFRKEGQNVTLSCEQNLNHDAMYWYRQDPGQGLRLIYYSQIVNDFQKGDIAEGYSVSREKKESFPLTVTSAQKNPTAFYLCASSSGTGASNQPQHFGDGTRLSIL.